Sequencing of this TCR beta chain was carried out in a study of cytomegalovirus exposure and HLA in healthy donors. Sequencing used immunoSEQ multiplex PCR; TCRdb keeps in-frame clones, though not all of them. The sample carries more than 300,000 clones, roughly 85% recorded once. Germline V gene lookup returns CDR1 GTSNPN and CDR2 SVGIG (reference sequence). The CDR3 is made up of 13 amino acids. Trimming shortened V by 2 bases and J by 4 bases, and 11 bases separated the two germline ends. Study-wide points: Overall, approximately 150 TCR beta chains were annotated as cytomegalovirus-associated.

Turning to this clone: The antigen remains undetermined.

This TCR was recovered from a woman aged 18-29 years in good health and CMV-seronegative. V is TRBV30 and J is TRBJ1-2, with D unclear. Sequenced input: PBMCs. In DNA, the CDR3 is TGTGCCTGGAGTACCGAACTTGGCTATGGCTACACCTTC. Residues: CAWSTELGYGYTF.